The next 27 T cell receptor beta chains were all read from a single sample in a study of T cells after somatic rescue of genetic block (TCRdb year 2020). The method was the immunoSEQ multiplex PCR assay. TCRdb took this table from immuneACCESS and kept in-frame rearrangements with V and J called. Such tables lack part of the clones; where checked against another copy, unresolved V genes explain under half of the gap, and the rest is unexplained. The sample yields more than 9,500 clones; around 72% were counted once. The ten largest clones add up to roughly 22% of the sample. The sample comprised peripheral blood mononuclear cells (PBMCs). The receptors stem from a boy aged 10-17 years.

In nucleotides, the CDR3 is TGTGCCACCAGCAGTTGGGGACGGCCCAATCAGCCCCAGCATTTT. Its translation is CATSSWGRPNQPQHF. This sequence joins TRBV15 and TRBJ1-5, with D possibly being TRBD1 (5 bases). The CDR3 spans 15 residues. Germline V CDR1 and CDR2: LNHNV, YYDKDF (reference sequence). The V gene lost 3 bases and the J gene lost 3 bases, with 12 bases spanning the gap.

This clone has just one count. The J gene is TRBJ2-3, the V gene TRBV19, with 12 bases fitting TRBD1. CDR3 size: 14 residues. From germline, CDR1 is LNHDA and CDR2 SQIVND (reference sequence). The ends lost 9 bases at V and 2 bases at J; junction bases unmatched: 3. The CDR3: CASWDRGLTDTQYF. The CDR3 DNA reads TGTGCCAGCTGGGACAGGGGGCTCACAGATACGCAGTATTTT.

The CDR3 is CASRPGFDGYTF. CDR3 DNA: TGCGCCAGCAGACCCGGATTCGATGGCTACACCTTC. The chain uses TRBV5-1 and TRBJ1-2, with D unresolved. Germline V CDR1 and CDR2: SGHRS, YFSETQ. V lost 5 bases to trimming and J lost 6 bases, with 11 bases between them. The CDR3 has 12 amino acids.

V gene TRBV7-9 combines with J gene TRBJ2-7, with D maybe TRBD1 (5 bases). Germline V gene lookup returns CDR1 SEHNR and CDR2 FQNEAQ (reference sequence). V lost 1 base, J lost 0 bases, and 16 bases lay in between. The CDR3 runs 17 residues. The CDR3 is CASSLDGTGHLSYEQYF. The CDR3 nucleotides are TGTGCCAGCAGCTTAGACGGAACTGGACACCTCTCCTACGAGCAGTACTTC.

This sequence joins TRBV6-5 and TRBJ2-1, with a possible D match to TRBD1 (6 bases). The CDR3 runs to 15 residues. Germline loops: CDR1 MNHEY, CDR2 SVGAGI. V was shortened by 0 bases and J by 7 bases, with 13 bases between the two germline ends. The CDR3 sequence: CASSYSHRAGNEQFF. The CDR3 region has the DNA TGTGCCAGCAGTTACTCGCACAGGGCCGGGAATGAGCAGTTCTTC.

This chain uses TRBV2 with TRBJ2-3; D is unclear. V lost 4 bases, J lost 3 bases, and 5 bases lay in between. The CDR3 has 12 amino acids. The germline V gene encodes CDR1 SNHLY and CDR2 FYNNEI. CDR3 DNA sequence: TGTGCCAGCAGTGGGATGACAGATACGCAGTATTTT. As protein: CASSGMTDTQYF.

This clone was recorded only once. V usage is TRBV7-3 and J usage is TRBJ2-5; maybe TRBD2 (6 bases). Germline V lookup: CDR1 SGHTA, CDR2 FQGTGA. V was trimmed by 1 base and J by 5 bases, leaving 14 bases between them. This CDR3 spans 15 amino acids. As DNA, the CDR3 is TGTGCCAGCAGCTTAATCGCTAGCGAGAAGGAGACCCAGTACTTC. As protein: CASSLIASEKETQYF.

In DNA form, the CDR3 reads TGTGCCACCGCCGGAAAGGGGCCAGTCTACGAGCAGTACTTC. Protein sequence: CATAGKGPVYEQYF. V and J are TRBV25-1 and TRBJ2-7; D is possibly TRBD1 (5 bases). The CDR3 sequence is 14 residues long. Germline V CDR1 and CDR2: MGHDK, SYGVNS. Trimming pared 10 bases from V and 3 bases from J, leaving 19 bases between.

The genes are TRBV6-5 and TRBJ2-3; D gene ambiguous. This CDR3 contains 14 residues. V lost 0 bases and J lost 2, with 6 bases in between. Germline V gene lookup returns CDR1 MNHEY and CDR2 SVGAGI. The CDR3 DNA reads TGTGCCAGCAGTTACTCGCGATTCACAGATACGCAGTATTTT. It is translated as CASSYSRFTDTQYF.

This rearrangement joins TRBV5-8 to TRBJ2-3; D remains unclear. V shed 1 base and J shed 0 bases, with 6 bases lying between them. This CDR3 is 14 amino acids long. Germline CDR1 and CDR2: SGHTS and YDEGEE. CDR3 sequence reads: CASSLSGSTDTQYF. The DNA of the CDR3 is TGTGCCAGCAGCTTGTCCGGGAGCACAGATACGCAGTATTTT.

This clone was detected a few times. The rearrangement joins TRBV27 to TRBJ1-1, with TRBD1 as a possible D gene (6 bases). CDR3 size: 15 residues. V lost 3 bases, J lost 1 base, and 12 bases lay in between. Germline CDR1 is MNHEY and CDR2 is SMNVEV (reference sequence). CDR3: CASSLSGARNTEAFF. The DNA of the CDR3 is TGTGCCAGCAGTTTGTCGGGGGCGCGGAACACTGAAGCTTTCTTT.

This chain joins TRBV29-1 and TRBJ1-5; TRBD1 matches 7 bases. The CDR3 has 14 residues. V was pared by 5 bases and J by 5 bases, with 9 bases of the junction left unmatched. Germline V lookup: CDR1 SQVTM, CDR2 ANQGSEA. DNA for the CDR3: TGCAGCGTTCTGACAGGGCCGAGGGATCAGCCCCAGCATTTT. It translates to CSVLTGPRDQPQHF. The full variable domain, rest sourced from reference TRBV29-1 and TRBJ1-5, is SAVISQKPSRDICQRGTSLTIQCQVDSQVTMMFWYRQQPGQSLTLIATANQGSEATYESGFVIDKFPISRPNLTFSTLTVSNMSPEDSSIYLCSVLTGPRDQPQHFGDGTRLSIL.

V gene TRBV27 combines with J gene TRBJ1-4, with 11 bases aligning to TRBD1. V shed 4 bases and J 4 bases; nucleotides not matched to a gene: 8. The CDR3 sequence is 17 residues long. Germline-derived CDR1 and CDR2 are MNHEY and SMNVEV (reference sequence). The CDR3 DNA is TGTGCCAGCAGTTCCCGGGACAGGGGGTCGTTTAATGAAAAACTGTTTTTT. Translated: CASSSRDRGSFNEKLFF. Full variable domain (outside the CDR3, taken from reference TRBV27 and TRBJ1-4): EAQVTQNPRYLITVTGKKLTVTCSQNMNHEYMSWYRQDPGLGLRQIYYSMNVEVTDKGDVPEGYKVSRKEKRNFPLILESPSPNQTSLYFCASSSRDRGSFNEKLFFGSGTQLSVL.

There are a few counts of this clone. V usage is TRBV27 and J usage is TRBJ2-1; the D call may be TRBD1 or TRBD2 (5 bases each). The CDR3 is 14 amino acids. Germline CDR1 reads MNHEY; CDR2 reads SMNVEV (reference sequence). The V end lost 5 bases, the J end lost 4 bases, and 12 bases lay between the germline ends. The CDR3 reads CASSGGRFYNEQFF. CDR3 nucleotides: TGTGCCAGCAGTGGGGGACGGTTTTACAATGAGCAGTTCTTC.

CDR3 residues: CASSYTGEGNQPQHF. The CDR3 DNA reads as TGCGCCAGCAGCTATACAGGGGAGGGCAATCAGCCCCAGCATTTT. The chain has TRBV5-1 and TRBJ1-5; 7 bases map to TRBD1. This CDR3 is 15 amino acids long. Germline V gene lookup returns CDR1 SGHRS and CDR2 YFSETQ. With V trimmed by 3 bases and J by 2 bases, 5 bases remained unmatched.

CDR3 amino acids: CASSRQVNYGYTF. CDR3 DNA sequence: TGTGCCAGCAGCCGACAGGTTAACTATGGCTACACCTTC. V gene TRBV7-9 combines with J gene TRBJ1-2; tentative D call: TRBD1 (6 bases). V lost 5 bases and J 1 base, leaving 8 bases between the germline ends. The V gene's germline CDR1 is SEHNR and CDR2 FQNEAQ (reference sequence). The CDR3 consists of 13 residues.

This clone was observed a single time. The chain is built from TRBV5-6 and TRBJ2-5; D may be TRBD1 (6 bases). Per germline, CDR1 SGHDT and CDR2 YYEEEE. Trimming pared 6 bases from V and 11 bases from J, leaving 17 bases between. CDR3 length: 12 amino acids. In DNA, the CDR3 is TGTGCCAGCACAGGGGACGCCCGAGAGCAGTACTTC. Encoded protein: CASTGDAREQYF. Full variable domain (remainder filled in from reference TRBV5-6 and TRBJ2-5): DAGVTQSPTHLIKTRGQQVTLRCSPKSGHDTVSWYQQALGQGPQFIFQYYEEEERQRGNFPDRFSGHQFPNYSSELNVNALLLGDSALYLCASTGDAREQYFGPGTRLLVL.

The chain combines TRBV4-1 with TRBJ1-1, with 8 bases identical to TRBD1. Losses at the gene ends were 0 bases for V and 6 bases for J; bases not matched to a gene: 6. Germline V gene lookup returns CDR1 MGHRA and CDR2 YSYEKL. This CDR3 has 15 amino acids. CDR3 DNA sequence: TGCGCCAGCAGCCAAGATCCCCGGACAGGGTCTGAAGCTTTCTTT. As protein: CASSQDPRTGSEAFF.

The chain employs TRBV18 and TRBJ2-7; D could derive from TRBD1 or TRBD2 (5 bases each). Looked up from germline, CDR1 is KGHSH and CDR2 is LQKENI. V gave up 2 bases and J gave up 6 bases, with 5 bases separating them. The CDR3 spans 11 residues. The chain's CDR3 is CASSPGGEQYF. The CDR3 nucleotides read TGTGCCAGCTCACCAGGGGGCGAGCAGTACTTC.

V and J are TRBV18 and TRBJ2-5; D unclear. The CDR3 runs 13 residues. Trimming took off 0 bases at V and 5 bases at J, with 7 bases between the two ends. The germline gives CDR1 KGHSH, CDR2 LQKENI. Here the CDR3 reads CASSPPGRETQYF. CDR3 DNA: TGTGCCAGCTCACCACCCGGGCGGGAGACCCAGTACTTC.

This clone was found a few times. The rearrangement uses TRBV28 and TRBJ2-7; no firm D call. The CDR3 has 14 amino acids. Trimming pared 6 bases from V and 3 bases from J, leaving 15 bases between. Germline V lookup: CDR1 MDHEN, CDR2 SYDVKM. The CDR3 region is CASSRLIGFYEQYF. In DNA form, the CDR3 reads TGTGCCAGCAGCAGACTTATTGGGTTCTACGAGCAGTACTTC. The variable domain in full, with the rest retrieved from reference TRBV28 and TRBJ2-7, is DVKVTQSSRYLVKRTGEKVFLECVQDMDHENMFWYRQDPGLGLRLIYFSYDVKMKEKGDIPEGYSVSREKKERFSLILESASTNQTSMYLCASSRLIGFYEQYFGPGTRLTVT.

J is TRBJ1-3 and V is TRBV19; no reliable D call. The CDR3 is 14 residues long. V was shortened by 6 bases and J by 0 bases, with 9 bases between the two germline ends. Germline lookup yields CDR1 LNHDA and CDR2 SQIVND (reference sequence). CDR3 bases: TGTGCCAGTAGGCCGGGCCCCTCTGGAAACACCATATATTTT. It codes for CASRPGPSGNTIYF.

The rearrangement links TRBV2 to TRBJ2-7; no clear D. Germline loops: CDR1 SNHLY, CDR2 FYNNEI. This CDR3 has 12 amino acids. V lost 5 bases, J lost 4 bases, and 9 bases lay in between. The CDR3 region has the DNA TGTGCCAGCAGTACCGGGTCTTACGAGCAGTACTTC. Its translation is CASSTGSYEQYF.

The V and J genes are TRBV30 and TRBJ1-4, with D unresolved. Deletions cut 4 bases from V and 8 bases from J, with 8 bases between. In germline, CDR1 is GTSNPN, CDR2 SVGIG (reference sequence). The CDR3 is 11 residues long. The CDR3 coding sequence is TGTGCCTGGACGCACGGGGAAAAACTGTTTTTT. Translated, it gives CAWTHGEKLFF.

The chain recombines TRBV6-6 with TRBJ1-2; unclear D gene. V was cut by 5 bases and J by 5 bases, with 9 bases left in between. CDR1 is MNHNY, CDR2 SVGAGI, per germline (reference sequence). The CDR3 has 12 residues. CDR3 sequence: CASSPGRYGYTF. The CDR3 DNA follows: TGTGCCAGCAGTCCCGGACGGTATGGCTACACCTTC.

V gene TRBV7-2 combines with J gene TRBJ2-1, with 14 bases identical to TRBD2. Germline trimming cut 4 bases from V and 10 bases from J; bases unmatched to any gene: 9. Germline CDR1 SGHTA, CDR2 FQGNSA. The CDR3 runs 16 residues. The CDR3 nucleotides read TGTGCCAGCAGCTCTTGGGGACTAGCGGGAGCGAGAGAGCAGTTCTTC. Translating it yields CASSSWGLAGAREQFF.

This clone came up a few times. The J gene is TRBJ1-4, the V gene TRBV2; a possible D gene is TRBD1 (5 bases). This CDR3 is built from 14 residues. Germline-derived CDR1 and CDR2 are SNHLY and FYNNEI. Trimming removed 7 bases at V and 1 base at J, with 10 bases between. The DNA for the CDR3 is TGTGCCAGCATGTTGCAGGGAACTAATGAAAAACTGTTTTTT. Translated: CASMLQGTNEKLFF.